The entry below describes one T cell receptor (beta chain). These data come from a study of cytomegalovirus exposure and HLA in healthy donors. PCR involved 60 Vbeta and 13 Jbeta primers. The repertoire was sequenced with immunoSEQ multiplex PCR; TCRdb's copy has only in-frame clones and lacks some. The table lists about 88,000 clones, with approximately 5.7% in the top ten. V gave up 0 bases and J gave up 1 base, with 22 bases separating them. The CDR3 covers 20 residues. Germline V gene sequence: CDR1 LGHNA, CDR2 YNFKEQ. This chain connects TRBV4-2 to TRBJ1-5; a weak D match, TRBD1 (5 bases). The receptor was isolated from a girl aged 10 to 17 in good health and CMV-seropositive. Sequenced: PBMCs. Here the CDR3 reads CASSQDIRGTRDKSNQPQHF. The CDR3 DNA reads as TGTGCCAGCAGCCAAGATATTAGAGGTACCAGGGATAAGAGCAATCAGCCCCAGCATTTT.